This T cell receptor (beta chain) was profiled in a study of shared clonotypes between healthy human individuals (dated by TCRdb to the early 2020s). The study in broad terms: A couple of women and three men aged 18 to 49 years were included in the cohort. For each donor, CD4 naive and CD4 memory were each given three plates, CD8 naive was given two plates, and CD8 memory was given one plate. The study deeply sequenced blood TCR repertoires of about 5 healthy adults to estimate repertoire size and the extent of clonotype sharing between individuals. To increase sequencing depth and limit assay-specific biases, different laboratories used diverse techniques to prepare libraries and sequence TCR repertoires. Between about 0.9 and 8.9 billion PBMCs per donor were obtained by leukapheresis. Broad study findings and their caveats: Higher generation probabilities were observed for clonotypes shared by all four sorted-subset donors than for non-shared clonotypes. Even with the large sequencing depth, rarefaction of the sorted-subset datasets indicated that sequencing was incomplete. Naive subsets generally had larger estimated clonotype richness than memory subsets did. Pairwise subsampling indicated that sequencing depth was expected to affect the degree of clonotype sharing among donors. Only blood was sampled, and tissue TCR repertoires likely differ from those in blood. The genetic and exposure-history diversity represented was limited by the small number of donors. Across a few donors, around 5% of naive CD4, roughly 3.8% of naive CD8, roughly 2.2% of memory CD4, and roughly 0.4% of memory CD8 clonotypes were shared.

Donors were healthy HIV-negative adults with no recently reported acute infections or vaccinations. Every donor was a Caucasian adult living in Nashville, Tennessee, USA. CD4+ T cells were enriched by magnetic negative selection; naive cells were then positively selected on CD45RA, and the negative fraction formed the memory subset. Blood was obtained by leukapheresis, after which PBMCs were separated by Ficoll-Histopaque density gradient centrifugation and cryopreserved in liquid nitrogen vapor phase. Analytical flow cytometry was used to check the purity and quantity of every magnetically sorted T cell population. From each sorted fraction, genomic DNA was isolated and quantified by UV absorbance on a Nanodrop 2000c. CDR1 SGDLS and CDR2 YYNGEE are derived from the germline V gene. Trimming costs V 0 bases and J 3 bases, and their ends lie 10 bases apart. Its CDR3 holds 15 amino acids, cysteine through phenylalanine. Solely the CDR3 DNA is kept, with 45 bases framed from the first base.

Using the deep immunoSEQ assay, TCR CDR3 regions were amplified from genomic DNA by multiplex PCR. Extracted genomic DNA from each cell subset was distributed evenly across all wells of several immunoSEQ 96-well plates, and each plate was treated as a replicate. For sorted subsets, each replicate PCR was loaded with about 0.2 ug genomic DNA, equivalent to approximately 27,000 T cell genomes. The purified libraries were quantified using a Qubit 3.0 fluorometer, sized with a Bioanalyzer 2100, and then quantified again using the KAPA Library Quantification kit. Every immunoSEQ 96-well plate was sequenced on a separate single-read 150-cycle Illumina NextSeq 550 flow cell. On the authors' methods: Because the immunoSEQ output included only junctional sequences and no quality scores, the filtering could not be the same as the filtering used for full-length reads. To assign V/J genes and CDR3, sequences were annotated using PyIR, a Python wrapper for IgBLAST v1.9, with IMGT germline references. Any read was removed if the V/J assignment was weak (E-value above 1e-6), the CDR3 was missing, or the read contained stop codons, out-of-frame junctions, or ambiguous translated residues. V3J clonotypes were defined as sequences sharing an identical inferred V gene, J gene, and CDR3 amino acid sequence. Percentage overlap between repertoires was computed as shared unique clonotypes divided by the size of the smaller repertoire. Richness of each repertoire was evaluated using RTK rarefaction, the Chao1 estimator, and Recon v2.1 estimates of unobserved clonotypes. Generation probabilities for all TCRbeta clonotypes obtained by the gDNA method from four donors were computed using OLGA. The source is immuneACCESS, and TCRdb retained only in-frame sequences with V and J called. Part of the clones is not carried over; for the studies checked, unresolved V genes explain less than half of this, and the remainder is unexplained. Clone size and the V and J calls come from that table; the DNA yielded D and trimming. For this sample there are roughly 1.4 million clones; approximately 98.5% appear just once. About 0.34% of the sample is in the top ten clones.

Comment on this clone: What antigen it recognizes has not been identified. Base qualities are not recorded, but no much larger clone differs from it by a single base.

Recombination connected TRBV9 to TRBJ2-1; TRBD1 is possibly the D segment (6 matching bases). This TCR derives from a man in his thirties or forties in good health. The sample was naive CD4+ T cells sorted from blood. The sample's cell subset or site label, in plain terms: CD45RA+ positively selected. The CDR3 amino acid sequence is: CASSVVGTFYNEQFF. The sequenced DNA is TGTGCCAGCAGCGTAGTCGGGACATTCTACAATGAGCAGTTCTTC.